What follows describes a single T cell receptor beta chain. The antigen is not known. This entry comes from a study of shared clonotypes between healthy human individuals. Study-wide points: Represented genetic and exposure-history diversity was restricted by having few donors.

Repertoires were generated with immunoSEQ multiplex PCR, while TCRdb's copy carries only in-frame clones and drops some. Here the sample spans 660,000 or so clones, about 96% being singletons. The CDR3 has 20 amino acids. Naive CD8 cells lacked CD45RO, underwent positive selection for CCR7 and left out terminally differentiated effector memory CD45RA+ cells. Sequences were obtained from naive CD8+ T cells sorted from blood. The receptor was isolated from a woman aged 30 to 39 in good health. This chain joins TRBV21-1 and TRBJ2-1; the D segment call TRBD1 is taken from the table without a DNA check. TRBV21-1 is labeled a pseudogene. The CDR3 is CASSKCRYRGPFKEYNEQFF. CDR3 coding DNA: TGTGCCAGCAGCAAATGCCGTTACAGGGGGCCCTTTAAGGAGTACAATGAGCAGTTCTTC.